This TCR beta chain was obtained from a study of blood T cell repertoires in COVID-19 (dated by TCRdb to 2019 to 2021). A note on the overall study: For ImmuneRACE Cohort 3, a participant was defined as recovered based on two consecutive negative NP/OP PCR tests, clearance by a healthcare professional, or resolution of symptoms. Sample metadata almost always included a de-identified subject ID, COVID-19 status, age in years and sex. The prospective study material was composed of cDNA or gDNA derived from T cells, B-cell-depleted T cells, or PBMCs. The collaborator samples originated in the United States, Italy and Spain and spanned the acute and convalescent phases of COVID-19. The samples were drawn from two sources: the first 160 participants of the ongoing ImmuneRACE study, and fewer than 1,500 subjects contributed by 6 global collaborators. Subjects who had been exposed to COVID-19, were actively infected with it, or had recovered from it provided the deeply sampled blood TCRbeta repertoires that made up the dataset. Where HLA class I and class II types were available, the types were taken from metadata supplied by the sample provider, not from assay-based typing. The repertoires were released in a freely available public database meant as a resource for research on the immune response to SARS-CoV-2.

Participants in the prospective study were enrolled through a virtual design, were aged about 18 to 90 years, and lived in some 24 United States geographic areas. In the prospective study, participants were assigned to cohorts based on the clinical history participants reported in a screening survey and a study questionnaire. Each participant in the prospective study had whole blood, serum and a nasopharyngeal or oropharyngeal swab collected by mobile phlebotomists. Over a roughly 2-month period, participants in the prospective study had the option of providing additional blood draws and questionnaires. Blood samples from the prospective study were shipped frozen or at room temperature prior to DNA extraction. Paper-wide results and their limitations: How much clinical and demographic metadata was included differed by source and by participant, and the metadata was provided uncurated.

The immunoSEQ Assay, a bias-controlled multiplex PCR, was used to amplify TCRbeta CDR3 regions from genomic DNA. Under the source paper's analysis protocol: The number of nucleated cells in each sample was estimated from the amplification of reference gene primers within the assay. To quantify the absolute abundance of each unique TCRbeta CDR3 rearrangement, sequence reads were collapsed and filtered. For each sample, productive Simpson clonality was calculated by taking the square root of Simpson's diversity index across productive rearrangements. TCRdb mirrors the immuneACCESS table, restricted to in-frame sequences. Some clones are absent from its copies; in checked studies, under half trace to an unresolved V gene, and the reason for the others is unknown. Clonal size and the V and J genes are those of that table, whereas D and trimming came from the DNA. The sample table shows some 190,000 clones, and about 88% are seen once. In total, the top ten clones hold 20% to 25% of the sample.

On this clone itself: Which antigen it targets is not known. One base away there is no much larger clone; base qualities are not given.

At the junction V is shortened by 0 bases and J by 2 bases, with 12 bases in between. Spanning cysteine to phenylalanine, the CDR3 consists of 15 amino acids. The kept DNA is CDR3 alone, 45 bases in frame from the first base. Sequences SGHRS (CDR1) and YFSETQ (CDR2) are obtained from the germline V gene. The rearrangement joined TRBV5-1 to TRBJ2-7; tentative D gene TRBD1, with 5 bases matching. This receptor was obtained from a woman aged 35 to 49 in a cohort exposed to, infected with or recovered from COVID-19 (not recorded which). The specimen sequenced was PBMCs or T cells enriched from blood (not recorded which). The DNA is TGCGCCAGCAGCTTGGAGGCAGGGTTGGCCTACGAGCAGTACTTC. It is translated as CASSLEAGLAYEQYF.